The subject of this entry is one T cell receptor (beta chain). The antigen is not known. This entry is derived from a study of brain metastases from non-small cell lung cancer. Overall study results and limits: Compared with their matched primary tumors, around 68% of brain metastases showed expanded T-cell clones. T-cell infiltration was lower in brain metastases than primaries (P < 0.001).

Only in-frame clones appear in the TCRdb table, and some are missing; sequencing was by immunoSEQ multiplex PCR. The table shows 2,000 to 2,500 clones, with roughly 87% occurring only once. CDR3 size: 13 residues. Germline CDR1 LNHDA, CDR2 SQIVND (reference sequence). Trimming took 7 bases from V and 6 from J, leaving 15 bases between them. The material sequenced was primary lung tumor tissue. The clonotype originates from a donor at least 40 years old with non-small cell lung cancer. The chain carries TRBV19 and TRBJ1-2; D remains ambiguous. In DNA, the CDR3 is TGTGCCAGTACGGGGAACAGTGTTAATGGCTACACCTTC. It yields the protein CASTGNSVNGYTF.